A selection of T cell receptor beta chains follows, all from one sample in a study of CD8+ T cells in alopecia areata. The assay was immunoSEQ multiplex PCR, and TCRdb's table has in-frame clones only and misses some. The repertoire holds 200,000 or so clones, over 45% seen once, with 5.5% in the top ten. The sample was CD4+ T cells sorted from blood, taken at week 24, from a patient treated with tofacitinib. These receptor sequences come from a human donor with alopecia areata. CDR3s include the opening cysteine and the closing phenylalanine or tryptophan. The D gene is left open where the match is weak. Where a row states a size, it is once, few, many or the class of an expanded clone; other rows omit it.

d_gene,v_gene,abundance,j_gene,CDR3aa,CDR3nt
TRBD1,TRBV2,NA,TRBJ1-1,CASRGTGENTEAFF,TGTGCCAGCAGAGGGACAGGAGAGAACACTGAAGCTTTCTTT
TRBD2,TRBV2,NA,TRBJ2-5,CASTWASGQETQYF,TGTGCCAGCACCTGGGCTAGCGGACAAGAGACCCAGTACTTC
NA,TRBV7-2,few,TRBJ1-6,CASSFSQPNSPLHF,TGTGCCAGCAGCTTTTCACAGCCAAATTCACCCCTCCACTTT
TRBD1,TRBV29-1,NA,TRBJ2-1,CSVCSGTGGPNVYNEQFF,TGCAGCGTTTGTTCCGGGACAGGGGGGCCTAATGTCTACAATGAGCAGTTCTTC
NA,TRBV29-1,NA,TRBJ1-2,CSVEWSGRGYGYTF,TGCAGCGTTGAATGGTCAGGGCGGGGCTATGGCTACACCTTC
TRBD1,TRBV11-2,NA,TRBJ1-5,CASSTTGDQPQHF,TGTGCCAGCAGCACCACAGGGGATCAGCCCCAGCATTTT
NA,TRBV28,NA,TRBJ1-2,CASSMPKALYGYTF,TGTGCCAGCAGTATGCCGAAGGCCCTCTATGGCTACACCTTC
NA,TRBV5-6,NA,TRBJ2-7,CASSLVGRNYEQYF,TGTGCCAGCAGCTTGGTAGGACGGAACTACGAGCAGTACTTC
NA,TRBV7-9,NA,TRBJ2-2,CASSYYSGPNTGELFF,TGTGCCAGCAGCTACTATAGCGGTCCGAACACCGGGGAGCTGTTTTTT
NA,TRBV28,NA,TRBJ1-2,CASSPTAAANYGYTF,TGTGCCAGCAGTCCGACGGCGGCAGCTAACTATGGCTACACCTTC
NA,TRBV5-6,many,TRBJ1-6,CASSLEGRRALHF,TGTGCCAGCAGCTTGGAAGGCCGCCGGGCCCTCCACTTT
TRBD2,TRBV11-1,NA,TRBJ2-1,CASSPGGAGSYNEQFF,TGTGCCAGCAGTCCGGGGGGTGCGGGCTCCTACAATGAGCAGTTCTTC
NA,TRBV6-5,NA,TRBJ2-7,CASSKVPSGYEQYF,TGTGCCAGCAGTAAGGTCCCTTCGGGATACGAGCAGTACTTC
TRBD1,TRBV27,few,TRBJ1-2,CASSLGGADYGYTF,TGTGCCAGCAGTCTAGGGGGCGCGGACTATGGCTACACCTTC
NA,TRBV9,NA,TRBJ1-4,CASSVFSGLNEKLFF,TGTGCCAGCAGCGTGTTTAGTGGGCTGAATGAAAAACTGTTTTTT
NA,TRBV29-1,NA,TRBJ2-5,CSVIKETQYF,TGCAGCGTTATTAAAGAGACCCAGTACTTC
TRBD2,TRBV29-1,NA,TRBJ2-7,CSVKPTSGTTSEQYF,TGCAGCGTTAAACCGACTAGCGGCACAACTAGCGAGCAGTACTTC
NA,TRBV5-4,NA,TRBJ2-7,CASSSDGPYEQYF,TGTGCCAGCAGTTCGGACGGACCCTACGAGCAGTACTTC
NA,TRBV7-9,NA,TRBJ2-7,CASVGYEQYF,TGTGCCAGCGTGGGCTACGAGCAGTACTTC
TRBD2,TRBV29-1,NA,TRBJ2-5,CSVEGTSGSQETQYF,TGCAGCGTTGAAGGGACTAGCGGGAGCCAAGAGACCCAGTACTTC